The sequence of this T cell receptor (beta chain) was determined in a study of T-cell memory formation after mild COVID-19. Study information: Most TCR clusters belonged to a single donor.

Study-wide results and limits: Day 15 to 85 contracting clones showed balanced CD4/CD8; later expanders leaned CD4+. The SARS-CoV-2 specificity of second-wave clones reaching peak at day 37 remained unverified. Pre-infection memory held some responding clones, suggesting pre-existing cross-reactive T cells responded.

This clonotype has just a few counts. The antigen is undetermined. TCRdb reanalysed the 5' RACE reads using MiXCR and keeps one entry per CDR3 protein. The sample shows some 440,000 distinct CDR3 sequences, approximately 23% of them seen only once. The CDR3 contains 13 residues. From germline, CDR1 is KGHSH and CDR2 LQKENI. The V and J ends lost 5 bases and 4 bases respectively, with 10 bases between them. What was sequenced was PBMCs or a T cell subset sorted from them (not recorded which). This TCR was recovered from an adult woman who had mild COVID-19 (a few samples of this study predate the infection). Cell type and time point are not known. The chain recombines TRBV18 with TRBJ2-3; D might be TRBD1 (6 bases). This CDR3 is CASSNNRADTQYF. CDR3 DNA: TGTGCCAGCTCAAACAACAGGGCAGATACGCAGTATTTT. Supplemented by reference TRBV18 and TRBJ2-3, the full variable domain reads NAGVMQNPRHLVRRRGQEARLRCSPMKGHSHVYWYRQLPEEGLKFMVYLQKENIIDESGMPKERFSAEFPKEGPSILRIQQVVRGDSAAYFCASSNNRADTQYFGPGTRLTVL.